These T cell receptor beta chains were read from a single sample in a study of blood T cell repertoires in COVID-19. Produced via immunoSEQ multiplex PCR; TCRdb's table is partial and in-frame only. The top ten hold just under 15% of the sample, which has roughly 70,000 clones, about four fifths seen once. Input material: peripheral blood. The receptor set was obtained from a man aged 55-75 years with COVID-19, enrolled during active disease. Each CDR3 is given with its conserved first and last residue. Each record gives: clone size, J gene, D gene, CDR3 length, V gene, CDR3 protein, CDR3 DNA. A D gene is named only where the DNA matches it firmly. Size is stated for part of the rows, as once, few or many counts, or as a class when the clone is expanded.

abundance: -
j_gene: TRBJ2-6
d_gene: -
len: 11
v_gene: TRBV28
CDR3aa: CASSLRNVLTF
CDR3nt: TGTGCCAGCAGTTTACGTAACGTCCTGACTTTC

abundance: -
j_gene: TRBJ1-1
d_gene: -
len: 10
v_gene: TRBV30
CDR3aa: CALGRTEAFF
CDR3nt: TGTGCCCTCGGCAGGACTGAAGCTTTCTTT

abundance: -
j_gene: TRBJ2-1
d_gene: -
len: 12
v_gene: TRBV6-6
CDR3aa: CARGAGADEQFF
CDR3nt: TGTGCCAGGGGGGCAGGGGCCGATGAGCAGTTCTTC

abundance: -
j_gene: TRBJ1-4
d_gene: TRBD1
len: 14
v_gene: TRBV5-6
CDR3aa: CASSIQGASEKLFF
CDR3nt: TGTGCCAGCAGCATTCAGGGGGCCTCCGAAAAACTGTTTTTT

abundance: -
j_gene: TRBJ2-2
d_gene: TRBD1
len: 15
v_gene: TRBV20-1
CDR3aa: CSASQGQSDTGELFF
CDR3nt: TGCAGTGCTAGTCAGGGACAGTCGGACACCGGGGAGCTGTTTTTT

abundance: few
j_gene: TRBJ2-1
d_gene: -
len: 18
v_gene: TRBV11-3
CDR3aa: CASSLGSGGFSSYNEQFF
CDR3nt: TGTGCCAGCAGCTTAGGGTCCGGGGGATTTAGCTCCTACAATGAGCAGTTCTTC

abundance: -
j_gene: TRBJ2-2
d_gene: TRBD2
len: 17
v_gene: TRBV4-2
CDR3aa: CASSQADSGGSLGELFF
CDR3nt: TGTGCCAGCAGCCAAGCCGACAGCGGGGGCTCTCTCGGGGAGCTGTTTTTT

abundance: few
j_gene: TRBJ1-6
d_gene: -
len: 12
v_gene: TRBV30
CDR3aa: CAYLQGYSPLHF
CDR3nt: TGTGCCTACCTACAGGGATACTCACCCCTCCACTTT

abundance: once
j_gene: TRBJ2-4
d_gene: -
len: 10
v_gene: TRBV7-7
CDR3aa: CAIPGTFQYF
CDR3nt: TGTGCCATTCCAGGGACTTTTCAGTACTTC

abundance: -
j_gene: TRBJ2-7
d_gene: TRBD1
len: 13
v_gene: TRBV6-5
CDR3aa: CASRRDRGGEQYF
CDR3nt: TGTGCCAGCAGACGCGACAGGGGTGGGGAGCAGTACTTC

abundance: -
j_gene: TRBJ1-5
d_gene: TRBD1
len: 12
v_gene: TRBV30
CDR3aa: CAWDRGNQPQHF
CDR3nt: TGTGCCTGGGACAGGGGCAATCAGCCCCAGCATTTT

abundance: few
j_gene: TRBJ1-5
d_gene: -
len: 13
v_gene: TRBV6-5
CDR3aa: CASSQGNPGPQHF
CDR3nt: TGTGCCAGCAGTCAGGGGAACCCTGGGCCCCAGCATTTT

abundance: -
j_gene: TRBJ2-5
d_gene: -
len: 16
v_gene: TRBV5-4
CDR3aa: CASSLRVGNQGETQYF
CDR3nt: TGTGCCAGCAGCTTGAGGGTGGGGAATCAGGGAGAGACCCAGTACTTC

abundance: -
j_gene: TRBJ1-6
d_gene: -
len: 14
v_gene: TRBV5-1
CDR3aa: CASSLGQNNSPLHF
CDR3nt: TGCGCCAGCAGCTTGGGACAGAATAATTCACCCCTCCACTTT

abundance: -
j_gene: TRBJ1-4
d_gene: -
len: 15
v_gene: TRBV5-1
CDR3aa: CASSLVAGTNEKLFF
CDR3nt: TGCGCCAGCAGCTTGGTGGCAGGTACTAATGAAAAACTGTTTTTT

abundance: -
j_gene: TRBJ2-2
d_gene: TRBD2
len: 16
v_gene: TRBV11-1
CDR3aa: CASSLPGLAATGELFF
CDR3nt: TGTGCCAGCAGCCTACCGGGACTAGCGGCCACCGGGGAGCTGTTTTTT

abundance: -
j_gene: TRBJ2-3
d_gene: -
len: 13
v_gene: TRBV7-3
CDR3aa: CASSLTSRGTQYF
CDR3nt: TGTGCCAGCAGCTTAACAAGCAGAGGTACGCAGTATTTT

abundance: -
j_gene: TRBJ1-1
d_gene: -
len: 13
v_gene: TRBV24-1
CDR3aa: CATTEGTNTEAFF
CDR3nt: TGTGCCACCACGGAGGGGACGAACACTGAAGCTTTCTTT

abundance: -
j_gene: TRBJ2-5
d_gene: -
len: 12
v_gene: TRBV5-4
CDR3aa: CASSLGEETQYF
CDR3nt: TGTGCCAGCAGCTTGGGAGAGGAGACCCAGTACTTC

abundance: -
j_gene: TRBJ1-2
d_gene: TRBD1
len: 13
v_gene: TRBV27
CDR3aa: CASSSSPTGGRTF
CDR3nt: TGTGCCAGCAGTTCCTCACCTACAGGGGGGCGGACCTTC

abundance: -
j_gene: TRBJ2-3
d_gene: TRBD2
len: 16
v_gene: TRBV6-6
CDR3aa: CASSPTGGTSTDTQYF
CDR3nt: TGTGCCAGCAGTCCCACCGGGGGGACCAGCACAGATACGCAGTATTTT

abundance: -
j_gene: TRBJ1-5
d_gene: TRBD1
len: 16
v_gene: TRBV4-2
CDR3aa: CASSQTMDRSNQPQHF
CDR3nt: TGTGCCAGCAGCCAAACCATGGACAGGAGCAATCAGCCCCAGCATTTT

abundance: -
j_gene: TRBJ2-2
d_gene: -
len: 13
v_gene: TRBV7-3
CDR3aa: CASSQTNTGELFF
CDR3nt: TGTGCCAGCAGCCAAACGAACACCGGGGAGCTGTTTTTT

abundance: -
j_gene: TRBJ2-4
d_gene: TRBD2
len: 20
v_gene: TRBV6-2/TRBV6-3
CDR3aa: CASSYTPGLAGGPSKNIQYF
CDR3nt: TGTGCCAGCAGTTACACGCCGGGACTAGCGGGGGGGCCGTCCAAAAACATTCAGTACTTC